This TCR beta chain derives from a study of blood T cells in healthy people across ages. Per the germline V gene, CDR1 is SGHNT and CDR2 is YYREEE (reference sequence). The CDR3 spans 13 residues. V shed 4 bases and J shed 5 bases, with 10 bases lying between them. Combining a sample-barcoded 5' primer with a J-beta primer mix, a second PCR ran for roughly 7 to 12 cycles. TCRdb redid the calling of the 5' RACE reads with MiXCR, one entry per CDR3 protein. The sample lists 590,000 or so distinct CDR3 sequences; approximately 30% were seen once. This clonotype showed up many times. The TCR was taken from an elderly woman in good health. Material for sequencing was blood. The chain couples TRBV5-4 to TRBJ2-1; D is undetermined. DNA for the CDR3: TGTGCCAGCAGCCGCACTCCGAACAATGAGCAGTTCTTC. Translating gives CASSRTPNNEQFF.